A selection of T cell receptor beta chains follows, all from one sample in a study of blood T cell repertoires in COVID-19. Generated by immunoSEQ multiplex PCR, the TCRdb table keeps only in-frame clones and is missing some. The repertoire holds approximately 45,000 clones, with roughly 68% as singletons. Sequencing was performed on peripheral blood. These receptors originate from a man of 80 years or more with acute or convalescent COVID-19. Each CDR3 is given with its conserved first and last residue. Each record gives: D gene, V gene, clone size, J gene, CDR3 DNA, CDR3 protein. D genes are given only for firm matches. Size values are once, few and many counts, or a class for expanded clones, and some rows have none.

d_gene: .
v_gene: TRBV7-9
abundance: .
j_gene: TRBJ2-1
CDR3nt: TGTGCCAGCAGCAGGTGGAGTGAGCAGTTCTTC
CDR3aa: CASSRWSEQFF

d_gene: .
v_gene: TRBV28
abundance: .
j_gene: TRBJ1-3
CDR3nt: TGTGCCAGCAACGCGGGGATGCGTGGAAACACCATATATTTT
CDR3aa: CASNAGMRGNTIYF

d_gene: TRBD1
v_gene: TRBV2
abundance: .
j_gene: TRBJ2-1
CDR3nt: TGTGCCAGTCTTGGACAGGGCTGGATAAGTGAGCAGTTCTTC
CDR3aa: CASLGQGWISEQFF

d_gene: TRBD1
v_gene: TRBV28
abundance: .
j_gene: TRBJ1-4
CDR3nt: TGTGCCAGCAGTTTGGCCGGGACAGGGGGGGATGAAAAACTGTTTTTT
CDR3aa: CASSLAGTGGDEKLFF

d_gene: .
v_gene: TRBV27
abundance: .
j_gene: TRBJ1-1
CDR3nt: TGTGCCAGCAGTTTGACAGTCCTGAACACTGAAGCTTTCTTT
CDR3aa: CASSLTVLNTEAFF

d_gene: TRBD2
v_gene: TRBV15
abundance: few
j_gene: TRBJ2-7
CDR3nt: TGTGCCACCAGCGAAAGGGCTAGCGGGAGTCCCGAGCAGTACTTC
CDR3aa: CATSERASGSPEQYF

d_gene: TRBD1
v_gene: TRBV3-1/TRBV3-2
abundance: .
j_gene: TRBJ2-5
CDR3nt: TGTGCCAGCAGCCCCCGGACAGGCGGGGAGACCCAGTACTTC
CDR3aa: CASSPRTGGETQYF

d_gene: TRBD1
v_gene: TRBV18
abundance: .
j_gene: TRBJ2-1
CDR3nt: TGTGCCAGCTCACCTACAGGGGTGTACAATGAGCAGTTCTTC
CDR3aa: CASSPTGVYNEQFF

d_gene: TRBD2
v_gene: TRBV2
abundance: .
j_gene: TRBJ2-3
CDR3nt: TGTGCCAGCAGCCCTAGCGGGAGAACAGATACGCAGTATTTT
CDR3aa: CASSPSGRTDTQYF

d_gene: TRBD1
v_gene: TRBV6-1
abundance: .
j_gene: TRBJ2-3
CDR3nt: TGTGCCAGCAGTGTCCATCTGGGACAGGGAACAGATACGCAGTATTTT
CDR3aa: CASSVHLGQGTDTQYF

d_gene: .
v_gene: TRBV7-2
abundance: .
j_gene: TRBJ2-3
CDR3nt: TGTGCCAGCAGCTTAGGACTACCCCCCGATACGCAGTATTTT
CDR3aa: CASSLGLPPDTQYF

d_gene: .
v_gene: TRBV7-9
abundance: .
j_gene: TRBJ2-7
CDR3nt: TGTGCCAGCAGCTTAGGGCTTCTGTACGAGCAGTACTTC
CDR3aa: CASSLGLLYEQYF

d_gene: .
v_gene: TRBV29-1
abundance: many
j_gene: TRBJ1-2
CDR3nt: TGCAGCGTTGAGGGCAGTCCTTATGGCTACACCTTC
CDR3aa: CSVEGSPYGYTF

d_gene: TRBD2
v_gene: TRBV30
abundance: .
j_gene: TRBJ2-5
CDR3nt: TGTGCCTGGAGTGGGGGAGGGTGGGAGACCCAGTACTTC
CDR3aa: CAWSGGGWETQYF

d_gene: TRBD2
v_gene: TRBV5-6
abundance: .
j_gene: TRBJ2-1
CDR3nt: TGTGCCAGCAGGACTAGCGGGAGGGCCGTAGGGCAGTTCTTC
CDR3aa: CASRTSGRAVGQFF

d_gene: .
v_gene: TRBV28
abundance: few
j_gene: TRBJ1-5
CDR3nt: TGTGCCAGCAGTTTATCCAAAGGGGCAAATCAGCCCCAGCATTTT
CDR3aa: CASSLSKGANQPQHF

d_gene: .
v_gene: TRBV28
abundance: few
j_gene: TRBJ1-5
CDR3nt: TGTGCCAGCAGTAGAGCACAGTGGGGCCGGCCCCAGCATTTT
CDR3aa: CASSRAQWGRPQHF

d_gene: TRBD2
v_gene: TRBV19
abundance: .
j_gene: TRBJ2-3
CDR3nt: TGTGCCAGTAGGTTAGCGGGAGGGTCTGGCACAGATACGCAGTATTTT
CDR3aa: CASRLAGGSGTDTQYF

d_gene: .
v_gene: TRBV7-2
abundance: few
j_gene: TRBJ2-1
CDR3nt: TGTGCCAGCAGCCCTACTATCCATGAGCAGTTCTTC
CDR3aa: CASSPTIHEQFF

d_gene: TRBD2
v_gene: TRBV28
abundance: .
j_gene: TRBJ2-1
CDR3nt: TGTGCCAGCAGCCCCTGGGGGACTAGCGGGACGTACGAGCAGTTCTTC
CDR3aa: CASSPWGTSGTYEQFF

d_gene: .
v_gene: TRBV6-5
abundance: .
j_gene: TRBJ2-7
CDR3nt: TGTGCCAGCAGTTTCTCAGGAGCCTACGAGCAGTACTTC
CDR3aa: CASSFSGAYEQYF

d_gene: .
v_gene: TRBV28
abundance: .
j_gene: TRBJ1-2
CDR3nt: TGTGCCTCGGGGGGGACTCCTAACTATGGCTACACCTTC
CDR3aa: CASGGTPNYGYTF

d_gene: TRBD1
v_gene: TRBV19
abundance: .
j_gene: TRBJ2-7
CDR3nt: TGTGCCAGTAGTTCACCGGGACAGGGGGGAAGGAACGAGCAGTACTTC
CDR3aa: CASSSPGQGGRNEQYF

d_gene: .
v_gene: TRBV7-2
abundance: few
j_gene: TRBJ2-1
CDR3nt: TGTGCCAGCAGCTTAAGAGGGCCCATTAGGAATGAGCAGTTCTTC
CDR3aa: CASSLRGPIRNEQFF

d_gene: TRBD2
v_gene: TRBV10-3
abundance: .
j_gene: TRBJ2-5
CDR3nt: TGTGCCATCAGTGACGGGACTAGCGGGAGAGGAACCCAGTACTTC
CDR3aa: CAISDGTSGRGTQYF

d_gene: TRBD1
v_gene: TRBV7-3
abundance: .
j_gene: TRBJ2-3
CDR3nt: TGTGCCAGCAGCTTAGACAGGGGTGCAGATACGCAGTATTTT
CDR3aa: CASSLDRGADTQYF

d_gene: .
v_gene: TRBV27
abundance: .
j_gene: TRBJ1-2
CDR3nt: TGTGCCAGCAGTTTATCTGCTACTAACTATGGCTACACCTTC
CDR3aa: CASSLSATNYGYTF

d_gene: TRBD2
v_gene: TRBV7-9
abundance: .
j_gene: TRBJ2-2
CDR3nt: TGTGCCAGCAGCCGAGGACTAGCGGGTAACACCGGGGAGCTGTTTTTT
CDR3aa: CASSRGLAGNTGELFF

d_gene: .
v_gene: TRBV7-2
abundance: few
j_gene: TRBJ1-6
CDR3nt: TGTGCCAGCAGCCTACAGGCTCTAATAGGGTCCTATAATTCACCCCTCCACTTT
CDR3aa: CASSLQALIGSYNSPLHF

d_gene: TRBD1
v_gene: TRBV29-1
abundance: few
j_gene: TRBJ1-2
CDR3nt: TGCAGCGTCGGGACAGTTAACTATGGCTACACCTTC
CDR3aa: CSVGTVNYGYTF

d_gene: TRBD2
v_gene: TRBV11-3
abundance: .
j_gene: TRBJ2-1
CDR3nt: TGTGCCAGCAGCCCGGGGACTAGCGGGAGTGTACTAACCTACAATGAGCAGTTCTTC
CDR3aa: CASSPGTSGSVLTYNEQFF

d_gene: .
v_gene: TRBV24-1
abundance: .
j_gene: TRBJ2-2
CDR3nt: TGTGCCACCAGTGATTCACGGGGTATCACCGGGGAGCTGTTTTTT
CDR3aa: CATSDSRGITGELFF

d_gene: .
v_gene: TRBV30
abundance: .
j_gene: TRBJ1-5
CDR3nt: TGTGCCATAGGGGGACCAAATCAGCCCCAGCATTTT
CDR3aa: CAIGGPNQPQHF

d_gene: TRBD1
v_gene: TRBV6-1
abundance: .
j_gene: TRBJ1-4
CDR3nt: TGTGCCAGCAGTGGTTGGGGACAGGGGCCCACTAATGAAAAACTGTTTTTT
CDR3aa: CASSGWGQGPTNEKLFF

d_gene: .
v_gene: TRBV4-3
abundance: .
j_gene: TRBJ1-6
CDR3nt: TGCGCCAGCAGCCAAGAGACAGCCCGGCCCCCCCTCCACTTT
CDR3aa: CASSQETARPPLHF

d_gene: .
v_gene: TRBV4-3
abundance: .
j_gene: TRBJ2-1
CDR3nt: TGCGCCAGCAGCCAAGAACGGGGGAGGCGGACATACTCCTACAATGAGCAGTTCTTC
CDR3aa: CASSQERGRRTYSYNEQFF

d_gene: .
v_gene: TRBV28
abundance: .
j_gene: TRBJ1-4
CDR3nt: TGTGCCAGCAGTTTAGGCCGGAGACTGTTTTTT
CDR3aa: CASSLGRRLFF

d_gene: TRBD1
v_gene: TRBV30
abundance: .
j_gene: TRBJ2-7
CDR3nt: TGTGCCTGGAGTACCCGACAGGGCCCCCTCGAGCAGTACTTC
CDR3aa: CAWSTRQGPLEQYF

d_gene: TRBD2
v_gene: TRBV4-2
abundance: once
j_gene: TRBJ2-5
CDR3nt: TGTGCCAGCAGCCAAGCCCCCCCTTATAGCGGGAGATTTCGAGAGACCCAGTACTTC
CDR3aa: CASSQAPPYSGRFRETQYF

d_gene: TRBD1
v_gene: TRBV5-1
abundance: many
j_gene: TRBJ1-3
CDR3nt: TGCGCCAGCAGCTTGGGAGGAGTACAGGGGGCTGGAAACACCATATATTTT
CDR3aa: CASSLGGVQGAGNTIYF

d_gene: TRBD1
v_gene: TRBV7-3
abundance: .
j_gene: TRBJ2-1
CDR3nt: TGTGCCAGCAGCACCACAGGGGGCAATGAGCAGTTCTTC
CDR3aa: CASSTTGGNEQFF

d_gene: TRBD2
v_gene: TRBV19
abundance: many
j_gene: TRBJ2-1
CDR3nt: TGTGCCAGTAGTATAGGAAGCGGGAGCTCCTACAATGAGCAGTTCTTC
CDR3aa: CASSIGSGSSYNEQFF

d_gene: TRBD2
v_gene: TRBV27
abundance: .
j_gene: TRBJ2-7
CDR3nt: TGTGCCAGCAGAGTAGCGGGAGGGCCGTACGAGCAGTACTTC
CDR3aa: CASRVAGGPYEQYF

d_gene: TRBD2
v_gene: TRBV2
abundance: few
j_gene: TRBJ2-7
CDR3nt: TGTGCCAGCTACCTAACCGGGGCTAGCGGGAGTGTAGCCTACGAGCAGTACTTC
CDR3aa: CASYLTGASGSVAYEQYF

d_gene: TRBD1
v_gene: TRBV28
abundance: .
j_gene: TRBJ2-1
CDR3nt: TGTGCCAGCAACCGACAGGGGGACAATGAGCAGTTCTTC
CDR3aa: CASNRQGDNEQFF

d_gene: TRBD2
v_gene: TRBV5-4
abundance: .
j_gene: TRBJ2-3
CDR3nt: TGTGCCAGCAGCTGGGGTAGCGGGAGTGGCACAGATACGCAGTATTTT
CDR3aa: CASSWGSGSGTDTQYF

d_gene: .
v_gene: TRBV2
abundance: .
j_gene: TRBJ2-1
CDR3nt: TGTGCCACCCGGAGAGGGTTAGAGGGCAATGAGCAGTTCTTC
CDR3aa: CATRRGLEGNEQFF

d_gene: TRBD2
v_gene: TRBV9
abundance: .
j_gene: TRBJ2-2
CDR3nt: TGTGCCAGCAGCGTAGGGGTGCGGGAGGCCGGGGAGCTGTTTTTT
CDR3aa: CASSVGVREAGELFF

d_gene: .
v_gene: TRBV18
abundance: .
j_gene: TRBJ1-1
CDR3nt: TGTGCCAGCTCACCAGGCCTGAACACTGAAGCTTTCTTT
CDR3aa: CASSPGLNTEAFF

d_gene: TRBD1
v_gene: TRBV24-1
abundance: .
j_gene: TRBJ2-7
CDR3nt: TGTGCCACCAGTGATTTGACGAGACAGGGTTACTACGAGCAGTACTTC
CDR3aa: CATSDLTRQGYYEQYF